A selection of T cell receptor beta chains follows, all from one sample in a study of OX40 agonist ivuxolimab in advanced cancers. Data came from immunoSEQ multiplex PCR; TCRdb stores just in-frame clones and leaves some out. The data hold tens of thousands of clones, with roughly 84% observed a single time. The sample here was CD4+ or CD8+ T cells sorted from blood, taken in a trial of the OX40 agonist ivuxolimab. Every receptor here comes from an adult with an advanced solid tumor such as melanoma, head and neck, liver or kidney cancer. Each CDR3 is given with its conserved first and last residue. The order of the fields is J gene, D gene, clone size, V gene, CDR3 protein. A D gene is named only where the DNA matches it firmly. Rows may omit the clone size; those that give it use once, few, many or a size class.

j_call: TRBJ1-1
d_call: NA
clone_size: NA
v_call: TRBV19
cdr3_aa: CASSIVVTSTEAFF

j_call: TRBJ2-7
d_call: NA
clone_size: NA
v_call: TRBV19
cdr3_aa: CASLAGTSRTRSSYEQYF

j_call: TRBJ2-7
d_call: NA
clone_size: NA
v_call: TRBV5-6
cdr3_aa: CASSLVGYEQYF

j_call: TRBJ2-3
d_call: NA
clone_size: NA
v_call: TRBV19
cdr3_aa: CASSFWDWVGPDTQYF

j_call: TRBJ2-3
d_call: TRBD2
clone_size: NA
v_call: TRBV9
cdr3_aa: CASSVDPGLAGSTDTQYF

j_call: TRBJ1-2
d_call: TRBD1
clone_size: NA
v_call: TRBV15
cdr3_aa: CATRPGQGDGYTF

j_call: TRBJ2-5
d_call: TRBD2
clone_size: NA
v_call: TRBV30
cdr3_aa: CALRLAGNQETQYF

j_call: TRBJ2-5
d_call: NA
clone_size: NA
v_call: TRBV7-8
cdr3_aa: CASSLASQIQETQYF

j_call: TRBJ1-4
d_call: NA
clone_size: NA
v_call: TRBV5-1
cdr3_aa: CASSLVGDGGEKLFF

j_call: TRBJ1-4
d_call: NA
clone_size: NA
v_call: TRBV15
cdr3_aa: CATARGGDNEKLFF

j_call: TRBJ1-2
d_call: TRBD1
clone_size: NA
v_call: TRBV19
cdr3_aa: CASSVTGKLDYGYTF

j_call: TRBJ2-1
d_call: NA
clone_size: NA
v_call: TRBV5-1
cdr3_aa: CASSLGVREVNRFF

j_call: TRBJ1-1
d_call: NA
clone_size: NA
v_call: TRBV10-2
cdr3_aa: CASSDPKGNTEAFF

j_call: TRBJ2-4
d_call: TRBD2
clone_size: once
v_call: TRBV7-6
cdr3_aa: CASSPISGTSGTNIQYF

j_call: TRBJ2-7
d_call: TRBD2
clone_size: NA
v_call: TRBV30
cdr3_aa: CAWSVGLAVYEQYF

j_call: TRBJ2-5
d_call: NA
clone_size: NA
v_call: TRBV28
cdr3_aa: CASSPWTEKETQYF

j_call: TRBJ1-5
d_call: NA
clone_size: NA
v_call: TRBV6-1
cdr3_aa: CASSNGPYSNQPQHF

j_call: TRBJ2-1
d_call: TRBD2
clone_size: NA
v_call: TRBV28
cdr3_aa: CASSLIAGASDEQFF

j_call: TRBJ1-2
d_call: NA
clone_size: few
v_call: TRBV28
cdr3_aa: CASSVTSNYGYTF

j_call: TRBJ2-3
d_call: NA
clone_size: NA
v_call: TRBV2
cdr3_aa: CASSGDWGGTDTQYF

j_call: TRBJ2-2
d_call: NA
clone_size: NA
v_call: TRBV6-5
cdr3_aa: CASRNNTGELFF

j_call: TRBJ2-7
d_call: TRBD2
clone_size: NA
v_call: TRBV7-2
cdr3_aa: CASSTVAGPYEQYF

j_call: TRBJ2-3
d_call: NA
clone_size: NA
v_call: TRBV9
cdr3_aa: CASSTGFRSDTQYF

j_call: TRBJ1-1
d_call: NA
clone_size: NA
v_call: TRBV15
cdr3_aa: CATSRDPGRYTEAFF

j_call: TRBJ1-5
d_call: NA
clone_size: NA
v_call: TRBV30
cdr3_aa: CAWSGPLGHVSNQPQHF

j_call: TRBJ2-1
d_call: NA
clone_size: NA
v_call: TRBV6-6
cdr3_aa: CASSYLDGPNTNEQFF

j_call: TRBJ2-5
d_call: NA
clone_size: NA
v_call: TRBV27
cdr3_aa: CASSSTHIASSQETQYF

j_call: TRBJ1-1
d_call: NA
clone_size: few
v_call: TRBV30
cdr3_aa: CAWREQGYGTEAFF

j_call: TRBJ2-7
d_call: TRBD2
clone_size: NA
v_call: TRBV19
cdr3_aa: CASSLLAGYEQYF

j_call: TRBJ2-7
d_call: NA
clone_size: NA
v_call: TRBV28
cdr3_aa: CASSPQPLEQYF

j_call: TRBJ2-2
d_call: NA
clone_size: NA
v_call: TRBV28
cdr3_aa: CASSLLAGVRGELFF

j_call: TRBJ2-7
d_call: TRBD2
clone_size: NA
v_call: TRBV4-3
cdr3_aa: CASSQGPSGGAEQYF

j_call: TRBJ1-6
d_call: NA
clone_size: NA
v_call: TRBV7-9
cdr3_aa: CASSRTVSNSPLHF

j_call: TRBJ2-7
d_call: NA
clone_size: NA
v_call: TRBV19
cdr3_aa: CASIDRNEQYF

j_call: TRBJ2-2
d_call: TRBD1
clone_size: NA
v_call: TRBV7-2
cdr3_aa: CASSSRTGLANTGELFF

j_call: TRBJ1-5
d_call: TRBD1
clone_size: NA
v_call: TRBV19
cdr3_aa: CASTGGTNYQPQHF

j_call: TRBJ2-7
d_call: NA
clone_size: once
v_call: TRBV28
cdr3_aa: CASISGGKYEQYF

j_call: TRBJ1-4
d_call: TRBD1
clone_size: once
v_call: TRBV6-5
cdr3_aa: CASRGQFNEKLFF

j_call: TRBJ1-1
d_call: TRBD1
clone_size: once
v_call: TRBV11-1
cdr3_aa: CASSLGYAGGEFTEAFF

j_call: TRBJ1-2
d_call: NA
clone_size: NA
v_call: TRBV7-8
cdr3_aa: CASPYGYTF

j_call: TRBJ1-2
d_call: NA
clone_size: NA
v_call: TRBV7-9
cdr3_aa: CASSLASEYGYTF

j_call: TRBJ2-2
d_call: NA
clone_size: NA
v_call: TRBV5-4
cdr3_aa: CASSSPGTSNTGELFF

j_call: TRBJ2-7
d_call: NA
clone_size: NA
v_call: TRBV7-9
cdr3_aa: CASNSLGLSWREQYF

j_call: TRBJ2-5
d_call: TRBD2
clone_size: NA
v_call: TRBV7-9
cdr3_aa: CASSSGTSGLQETQYF

j_call: TRBJ2-3
d_call: TRBD2
clone_size: NA
v_call: TRBV5-4
cdr3_aa: CASSPETSGSTDTQYF

j_call: TRBJ2-1
d_call: TRBD2
clone_size: NA
v_call: TRBV19
cdr3_aa: CASSIASGTYNEQFF

j_call: TRBJ2-1
d_call: TRBD2
clone_size: NA
v_call: TRBV28
cdr3_aa: CASSPPVAGVQDEQFF

j_call: TRBJ2-2
d_call: TRBD2
clone_size: few
v_call: TRBV9
cdr3_aa: CASSVELAGTTGELFF

j_call: TRBJ2-3
d_call: NA
clone_size: NA
v_call: TRBV11-2
cdr3_aa: CASSLREWGAGKTQYF

j_call: TRBJ2-1
d_call: TRBD2
clone_size: NA
v_call: TRBV7-2
cdr3_aa: CASSPAGEFVDEQFF

j_call: TRBJ2-1
d_call: TRBD1
clone_size: NA
v_call: TRBV27
cdr3_aa: CASSSTGTGNEQFF

j_call: TRBJ1-1
d_call: NA
clone_size: NA
v_call: TRBV7-2
cdr3_aa: CASSLVAETVPEAFF